A single sample is the source of the 4 T cell receptor beta chains below, sequenced in a study of blood T cell repertoires in COVID-19. Measured with immunoSEQ multiplex PCR; TCRdb has only the in-frame clones, and not every one. This sample yields 360,000 or so clones, of which roughly 80% are seen a single time; around 5% belongs to the top ten. The specimen was PBMCs or T cells enriched from blood (not recorded which). These receptors were obtained from a woman in her forties or fifties who had recovered from COVID-19.

Here the CDR3 DNA reads TGTGCCTGGAGAGATCTAGCGGGAGGGCAGTATTTT. Its protein is CAWRDLAGGQYF. The chain joins TRBV30 to TRBJ2-3; 11 bases fit TRBD2. The germline V gene has CDR1 GTSNPN and CDR2 SVGIG (reference sequence). The CDR3 covers 12 residues. J lost 11 bases, V lost 3 bases, and 4 bases had no gene match.

The chain has TRBV30 and TRBJ1-6, with D maybe TRBD1 (5 bases). The CDR3 extends over 13 amino acids. Germline CDR1 and CDR2: GTSNPN and SVGIG (reference sequence). Trimming removed 2 bases from V and 10 bases from J, with 12 bases in between. The CDR3 reads CAWSSQGGSPLHF. Here the CDR3 DNA reads TGTGCCTGGAGTTCGCAGGGAGGGTCACCCCTCCACTTT.

The V and J genes are TRBV19 and TRBJ2-5; tentative D call: TRBD1 (5 bases). This CDR3 is 13 amino acids long. Germline V CDR1 and CDR2: LNHDA, SQIVND (reference sequence). Trimming took 6 bases from V and 5 from J, leaving 13 bases between them. The CDR3 DNA follows: TGTGCCAGTAGCAGTCAGGGTGAGGAGACCCAGTACTTC. It yields the protein CASSSQGEETQYF.

The chain recombines TRBV30 with TRBJ1-5, with a tentative D call TRBD1 (6 bases). Trimming shortened V by 0 bases and J by 3 bases, and 9 bases separated the two germline ends. Germline CDR1 reads GTSNPN; CDR2 reads SVGIG (reference sequence). This CDR3 is 14 amino acids long. In nucleotides, the CDR3 is TGTGCCTGGAGTGTAACAGGGACCAATCAGCCCCAGCATTTT. Encoded protein: CAWSVTGTNQPQHF.